The clone carrying this T cell receptor beta chain was counted a few times. V was pared by 3 bases and J by 6 bases, with 4 bases of the junction left unmatched. From germline, CDR1 is MNHNS and CDR2 SASEGT. This CDR3 has 14 residues. These data originate in a study of immune characterization of retroperitoneal liposarcoma. TCRdb re-analysed the PCR reads in MiXCR, keeping a single row per CDR3 protein. This sample has 8,500 to 14,000 distinct CDR3 sequences, with about 46% found just once. This TCR was sampled from a female donor with retroperitoneal liposarcoma. The chain couples TRBV6-1 to TRBJ2-1; TRBD2 aligns across 8 bases. Sample: tumor tissue. The CDR3 is CASSESGGVNEQFF. DNA of the CDR3: TGTGCCAGCAGTGAGAGCGGGGGTGTCAATGAGCAGTTCTTC.